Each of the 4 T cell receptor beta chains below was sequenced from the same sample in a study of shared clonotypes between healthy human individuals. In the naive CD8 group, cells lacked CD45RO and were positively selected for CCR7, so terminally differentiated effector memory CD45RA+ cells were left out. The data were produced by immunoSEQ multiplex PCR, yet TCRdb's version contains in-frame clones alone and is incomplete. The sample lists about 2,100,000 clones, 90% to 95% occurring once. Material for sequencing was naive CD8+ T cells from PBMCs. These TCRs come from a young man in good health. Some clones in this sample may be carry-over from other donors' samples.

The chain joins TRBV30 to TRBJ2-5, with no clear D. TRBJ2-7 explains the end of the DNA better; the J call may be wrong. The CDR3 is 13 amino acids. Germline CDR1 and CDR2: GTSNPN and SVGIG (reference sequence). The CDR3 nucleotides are TGTGCCTGGAGAGGCAGTCCCACCTACGAGCAGTACTTC. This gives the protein CAWRGSPTYEQYF.

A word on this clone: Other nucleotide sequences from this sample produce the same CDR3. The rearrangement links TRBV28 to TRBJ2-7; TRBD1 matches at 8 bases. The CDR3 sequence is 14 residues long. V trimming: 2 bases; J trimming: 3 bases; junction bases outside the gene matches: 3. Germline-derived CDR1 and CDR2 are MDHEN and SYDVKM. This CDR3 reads CASSLTGGNYEQYF. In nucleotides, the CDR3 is TGTGCCAGCAGTTTAACAGGGGGGAACTACGAGCAGTACTTC.

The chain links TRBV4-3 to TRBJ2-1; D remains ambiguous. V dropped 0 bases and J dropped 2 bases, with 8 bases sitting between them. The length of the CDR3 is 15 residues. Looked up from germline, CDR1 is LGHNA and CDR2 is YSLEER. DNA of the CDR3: TGCGCCAGCAGCCAAGACAGCGTAGCCTACAATGAGCAGTTCTTC. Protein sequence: CASSQDSVAYNEQFF.

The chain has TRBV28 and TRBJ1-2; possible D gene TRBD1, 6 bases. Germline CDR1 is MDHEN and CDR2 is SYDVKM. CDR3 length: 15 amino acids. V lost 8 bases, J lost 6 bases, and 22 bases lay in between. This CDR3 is CASERPRDTGHGYTF. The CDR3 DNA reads TGTGCCAGCGAACGACCCCGGGACACAGGACATGGCTACACCTTC.